These 8 T cell receptor beta chains were all obtained from the same sample, sequenced in a study of blood T cell repertoires in COVID-19. The table came from immunoSEQ multiplex PCR; TCRdb's copy has only in-frame clones and leaves some out. The sample lists 100,000 to 150,000 clones, approximately 84% occurring once. Source material: peripheral blood. These receptors originate from a woman aged 60-70 years with acute or convalescent COVID-19.

This chain joins TRBV6-6 and TRBJ2-7; D gene uncertain. Per the germline V gene, CDR1 is MNHNY and CDR2 is SVGAGI (reference sequence). V was shortened by 2 bases and J by 3 bases, with 5 bases between the two germline ends. CDR3 length: 12 amino acids. The chain's CDR3 is CASSYRFYEQYF. For the CDR3, the DNA is TGTGCCAGCAGTTACCGTTTCTACGAGCAGTACTTC.

A few counts support this clone. The V gene is TRBV11-3, the J gene TRBJ2-5; the D gene is possibly TRBD2 (7 bases). V was clipped by 5 bases and J by 5 bases, with 18 bases between them. Germline lookup yields CDR1 SGHNT and CDR2 YENEEA. The CDR3 consists of 15 residues. The CDR3 nucleotides read TGTGCCAGCAGCCCCCGGAGAGGGGGGGGTGAGACCCAGTACTTC. It encodes CASSPRRGGGETQYF.

This chain links TRBV7-2 with TRBJ1-1, with D possibly matching TRBD1 (5 bases). The CDR3 is 13 amino acids. CDR1 and CDR2 (germline): SGHTA, FQGNSA. Trimming took 6 bases from V and 2 from J, leaving 10 bases between them. The CDR3 sequence: CASSLGANTEAFF. The CDR3 DNA reads TGTGCCAGCAGTCTTGGGGCTAACACTGAAGCTTTCTTT.

The chain combines TRBV5-1 with TRBJ1-1, with 11 bases identical to TRBD1. The germline CDR1 and CDR2 sequences are SGHRS and YFSETQ. V shed 4 bases, J shed 2 bases, and the junction held 4 bases outside the gene matches. The length of the CDR3 is 15 residues. The CDR3 DNA sequence: TGCGCCAGCAGCGAGGGGACAGGGGGAAACACTGAAGCTTTCTTT. Protein: CASSEGTGGNTEAFF.

The CDR3 loop reads CASSLGGLNEQFF. CDR3 bases: TGCGCCAGCAGCTTGGGGGGCCTTAATGAGCAGTTCTTC. The chain employs TRBV5-1 and TRBJ2-1, with TRBD1 as a possible D gene (5 bases). Germline V gene lookup returns CDR1 SGHRS and CDR2 YFSETQ. Trimming removed 0 bases from V and 7 bases from J, with 8 bases in between. The CDR3 runs to 13 residues.

This chain joins TRBV6-1 and TRBJ1-2; no definite D call. This CDR3 has 14 amino acids. The germline V gene encodes CDR1 MNHNS and CDR2 SASEGT. V was clipped by 7 bases and J by 4 bases, with 16 bases between them. DNA of the CDR3: TGTGCCAGCAATCTCGACGGCGGATTCTATGGCTACACCTTC. This sequence encodes CASNLDGGFYGYTF.

This chain links TRBV2 with TRBJ1-6; unclear D gene. V was cut by 2 bases and J by 7 bases, with 6 bases left in between. The CDR3 is made up of 13 amino acids. The V gene's germline CDR1 is SNHLY and CDR2 FYNNEI. CDR3 in amino acids: CASSEMGNSPLHF. The DNA of the CDR3 is TGTGCCAGCAGTGAAATGGGCAATTCACCCCTCCACTTT.

In this sample, this clone turned up once. The rearrangement joins TRBV9 to TRBJ2-7, with a tentative D call TRBD1 (6 bases). The germline gives CDR1 SGDLS, CDR2 YYNGEE. The CDR3 consists of 14 residues. The V gene lost 1 base and the J gene lost 2 bases, with 10 bases spanning the gap. CDR3 loop: CASSVLGDTYEQYF. The CDR3 DNA is TGTGCCAGCAGCGTACTGGGGGACACCTACGAGCAGTACTTC.